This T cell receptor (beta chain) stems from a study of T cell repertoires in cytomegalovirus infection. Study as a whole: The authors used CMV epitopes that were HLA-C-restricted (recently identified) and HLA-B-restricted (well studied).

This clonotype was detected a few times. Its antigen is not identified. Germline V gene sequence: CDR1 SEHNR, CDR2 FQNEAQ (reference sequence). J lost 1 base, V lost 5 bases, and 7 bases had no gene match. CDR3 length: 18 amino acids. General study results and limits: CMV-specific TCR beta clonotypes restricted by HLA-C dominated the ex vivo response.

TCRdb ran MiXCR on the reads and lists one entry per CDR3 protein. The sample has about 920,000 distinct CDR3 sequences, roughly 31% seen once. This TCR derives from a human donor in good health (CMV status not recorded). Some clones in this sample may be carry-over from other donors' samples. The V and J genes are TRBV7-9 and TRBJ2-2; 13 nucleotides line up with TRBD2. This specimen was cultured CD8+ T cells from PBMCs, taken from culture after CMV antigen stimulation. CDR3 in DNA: TGTGCCAGCAGCCGGGGACTAGCGGGGCTTAAGAACACCGGGGAGCTGTTTTTT. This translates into CASSRGLAGLKNTGELFF.